This entry describes one T cell receptor beta chain. Its specificity is not known. This table comes from immunoSEQ multiplex PCR, and its TCRdb copy is limited to in-frame clones, with some not included. The sample lists roughly 48,000 clones; 86% were seen once. A history of autoimmune disease or systemic immunosuppression excluded patients. Germline lookup yields CDR1 SEHNR and CDR2 FQNEAQ (reference sequence). Trimming took off 1 base at V and 0 bases at J, with 15 bases between the two ends. This CDR3 contains 17 residues. This record belongs to a study of OX40 agonist ivuxolimab in advanced cancers. Across the study: Dose-escalation patients were diagnosed with hepatocellular carcinoma, melanoma, renal cell cancer or head and neck cancer.

General study points: Fewer expanded clones were found on average in CD4+ than in CD8+ T cells.

This rearrangement joins TRBV7-9 to TRBJ1-1; TRBD1 is a possible D gene (5 bases). This specimen consisted of CD4+ or CD8+ T cells sorted from blood, obtained in a trial of the OX40 agonist ivuxolimab. The TCR was taken from an adult with an advanced solid tumor such as melanoma, head and neck, liver or kidney cancer. CDR3 nucleotide sequence: TGTGCCAGCAGCTTAGGGGGGTCAGGGAGACTGAACACTGAAGCTTTCTTT. Amino acids: CASSLGGSGRLNTEAFF.